This section outlines one T cell receptor beta chain sequence together with its context. The entry originates in a study of blood T cell repertoires in COVID-19. Study-wide context: Sample material is recorded as cDNA or gDNA derived from T cells, B-cell-depleted T cells, or PBMCs.

Germline V gene lookup returns CDR1 SGHNT and CDR2 YYREEE (reference sequence). There are 14 residues in the CDR3. Trimming shortened V by 1 base and J by 5 bases, and 10 bases separated the two germline ends. TCRdb's table, derived via immunoSEQ multiplex PCR, lists solely in-frame clones and lacks some. The table lists around 68,000 clones, 85% to 90% of them singletons. The receptor's source is a man aged 50 or older with acute or convalescent COVID-19. The rearrangement joins TRBV5-4 to TRBJ2-1, with TRBD1 as a possible D gene (5 bases). Sequencing used peripheral blood. CDR3: CASSLWGGHNEQFF. In DNA form, the CDR3 reads TGTGCCAGCAGCTTGTGGGGCGGTCACAATGAGCAGTTCTTC.